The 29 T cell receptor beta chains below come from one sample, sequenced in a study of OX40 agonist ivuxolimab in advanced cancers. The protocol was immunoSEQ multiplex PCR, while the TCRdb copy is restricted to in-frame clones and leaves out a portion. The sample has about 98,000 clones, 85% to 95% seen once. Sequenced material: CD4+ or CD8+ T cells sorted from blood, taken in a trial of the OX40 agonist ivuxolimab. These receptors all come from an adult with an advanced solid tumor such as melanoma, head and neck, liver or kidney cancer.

In DNA, the CDR3 is TGTGCCAGCAGTCTGGCATGGGTTTCACCCCTCCACTTT. Protein: CASSLAWVSPLHF. The V gene is TRBV28, the J gene TRBJ1-6; D gene ambiguous. The CDR3 consists of 13 residues. Trimming stripped 5 bases from V and 9 bases from J, with 11 bases between. Looked up from germline, CDR1 is MDHEN and CDR2 is SYDVKM.

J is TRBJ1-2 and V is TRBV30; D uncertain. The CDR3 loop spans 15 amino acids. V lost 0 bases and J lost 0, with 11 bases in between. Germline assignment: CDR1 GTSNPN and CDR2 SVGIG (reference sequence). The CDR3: CAWSVSRLANYGYTF. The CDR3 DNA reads TGTGCCTGGAGTGTCAGTCGGTTAGCTAACTATGGCTACACCTTC.

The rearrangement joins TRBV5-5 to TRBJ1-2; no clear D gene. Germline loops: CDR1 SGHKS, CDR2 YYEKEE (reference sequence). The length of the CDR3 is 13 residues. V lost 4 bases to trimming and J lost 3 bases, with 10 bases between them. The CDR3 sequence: CASSQNLDYGYTF. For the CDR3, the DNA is TGTGCCAGCAGCCAAAACCTCGACTATGGCTACACCTTC.

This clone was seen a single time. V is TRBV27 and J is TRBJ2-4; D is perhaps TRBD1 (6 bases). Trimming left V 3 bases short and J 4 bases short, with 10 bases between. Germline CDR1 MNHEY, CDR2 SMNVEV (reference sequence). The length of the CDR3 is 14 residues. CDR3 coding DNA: TGTGCCAGCAGTTTGATAGGACAGAAAAACATTCAGTACTTC. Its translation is CASSLIGQKNIQYF.

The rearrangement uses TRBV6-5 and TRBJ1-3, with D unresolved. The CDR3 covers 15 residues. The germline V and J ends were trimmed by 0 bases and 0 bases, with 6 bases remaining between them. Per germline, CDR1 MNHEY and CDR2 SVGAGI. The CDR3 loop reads CASSYSGFSGNTIYF. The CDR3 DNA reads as TGTGCCAGCAGTTACTCGGGGTTCTCTGGAAACACCATATATTTT.

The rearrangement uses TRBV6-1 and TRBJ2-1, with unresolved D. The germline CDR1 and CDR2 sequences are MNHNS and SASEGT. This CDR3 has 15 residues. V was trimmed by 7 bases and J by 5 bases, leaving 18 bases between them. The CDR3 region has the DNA TGTGCCAGCATCCCCGTAATACCGCTACACAATGAGCAGTTCTTC. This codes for CASIPVIPLHNEQFF.

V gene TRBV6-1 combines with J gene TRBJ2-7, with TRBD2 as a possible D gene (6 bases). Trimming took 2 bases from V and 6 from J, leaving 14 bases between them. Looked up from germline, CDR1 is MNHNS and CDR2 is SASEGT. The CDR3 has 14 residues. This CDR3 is CASSELGLGGEQYF. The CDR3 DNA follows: TGTGCCAGCAGTGAACTAGGGTTGGGAGGCGAGCAGTACTTC.

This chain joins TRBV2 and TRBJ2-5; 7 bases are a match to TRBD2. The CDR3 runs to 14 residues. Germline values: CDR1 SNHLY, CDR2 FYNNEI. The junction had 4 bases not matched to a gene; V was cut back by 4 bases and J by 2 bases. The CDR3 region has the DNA TGTGCCAGCAGTGGGTCTAGCGGACAAGAGACCCAGTACTTC. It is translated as CASSGSSGQETQYF.

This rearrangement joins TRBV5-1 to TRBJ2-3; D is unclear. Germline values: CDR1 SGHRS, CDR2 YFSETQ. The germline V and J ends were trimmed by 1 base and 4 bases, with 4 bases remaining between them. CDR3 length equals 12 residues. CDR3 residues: CASSLTPDTQYF. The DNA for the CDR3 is TGCGCCAGCAGCTTGACCCCAGATACGCAGTATTTT. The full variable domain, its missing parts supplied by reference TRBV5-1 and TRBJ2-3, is KAGVTQTPRYLIKTRGQQVTLSCSPISGHRSVSWYQQTPGQGLQFLFEYFSETQRNKGNFPGRFSGRQFSNSRSEMNVSTLELGDSALYLCASSLTPDTQYFGPGTRLTVL.

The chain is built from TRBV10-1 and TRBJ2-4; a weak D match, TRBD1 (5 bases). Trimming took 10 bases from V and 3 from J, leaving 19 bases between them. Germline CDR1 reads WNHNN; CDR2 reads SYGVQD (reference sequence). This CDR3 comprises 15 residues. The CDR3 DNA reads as TGCGCCAACAAAGGGCCCCGGACAAACAAAAACATTCAGTACTTC. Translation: CANKGPRTNKNIQYF.

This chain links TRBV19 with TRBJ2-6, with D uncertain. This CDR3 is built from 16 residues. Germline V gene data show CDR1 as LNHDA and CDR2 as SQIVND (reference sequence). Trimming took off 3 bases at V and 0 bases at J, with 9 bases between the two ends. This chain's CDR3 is CASSIGRFSGANVLTF. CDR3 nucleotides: TGTGCCAGTAGTATTGGCAGGTTCTCTGGGGCCAACGTCCTGACTTTC.

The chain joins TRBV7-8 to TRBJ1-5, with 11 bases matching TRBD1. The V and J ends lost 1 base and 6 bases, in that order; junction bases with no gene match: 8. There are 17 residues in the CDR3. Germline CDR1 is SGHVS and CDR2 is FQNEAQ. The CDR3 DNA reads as TGTGCCAGCAGCTTAGTCGAAATGGGACAGGGGGTTCAGCCCCAGCATTTT. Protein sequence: CASSLVEMGQGVQPQHF.

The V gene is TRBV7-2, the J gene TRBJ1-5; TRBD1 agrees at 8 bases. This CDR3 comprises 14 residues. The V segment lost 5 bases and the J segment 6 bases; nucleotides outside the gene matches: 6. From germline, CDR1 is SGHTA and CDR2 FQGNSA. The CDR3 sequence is CASSLDRGVQPQHF. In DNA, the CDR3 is TGTGCCAGCAGCCTAGACAGGGGTGTTCAGCCCCAGCATTTT.

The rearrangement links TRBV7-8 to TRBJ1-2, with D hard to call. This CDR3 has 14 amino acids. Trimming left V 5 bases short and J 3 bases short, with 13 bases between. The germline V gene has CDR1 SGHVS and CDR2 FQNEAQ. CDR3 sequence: CASSDAPRDYGYTF. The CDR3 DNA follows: TGTGCCAGCAGCGATGCCCCGCGGGACTATGGCTACACCTTC.

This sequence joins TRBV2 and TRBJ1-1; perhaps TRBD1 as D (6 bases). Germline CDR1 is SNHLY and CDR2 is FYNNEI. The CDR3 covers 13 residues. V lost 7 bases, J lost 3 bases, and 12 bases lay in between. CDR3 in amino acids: CASKGGLYTEAFF. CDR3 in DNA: TGTGCCAGCAAAGGGGGTTTGTACACTGAAGCTTTCTTT. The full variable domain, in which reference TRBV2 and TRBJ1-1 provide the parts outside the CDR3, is EPEVTQTPSHQVTQMGQEVILRCVPISNHLYFYWYRQILGQKVEFLVSFYNNEISEKSEIFDDQFSVERPDGSNFTLKIRSTKLEDSAMYFCASKGGLYTEAFFGQGTRLTVV.

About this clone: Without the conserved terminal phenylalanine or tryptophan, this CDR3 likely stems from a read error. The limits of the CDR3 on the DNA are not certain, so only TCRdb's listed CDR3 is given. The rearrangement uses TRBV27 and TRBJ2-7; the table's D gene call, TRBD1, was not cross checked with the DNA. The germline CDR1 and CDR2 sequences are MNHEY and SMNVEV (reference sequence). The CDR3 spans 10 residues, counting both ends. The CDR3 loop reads CASSLSGAKA.

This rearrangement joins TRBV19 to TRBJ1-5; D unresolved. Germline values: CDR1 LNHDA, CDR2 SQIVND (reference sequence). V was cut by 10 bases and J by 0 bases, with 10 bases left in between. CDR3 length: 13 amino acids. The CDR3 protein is CATAGRSNQPQHF. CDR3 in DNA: TGTGCCACCGCTGGCCGTAGCAATCAGCCCCAGCATTTT.

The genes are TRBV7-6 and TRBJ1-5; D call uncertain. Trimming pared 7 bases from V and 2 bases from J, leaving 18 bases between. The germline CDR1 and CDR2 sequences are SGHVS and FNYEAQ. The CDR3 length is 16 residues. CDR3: CASMGQMCAGNQPQHF. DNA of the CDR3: TGTGCCAGCATGGGCCAAATGTGCGCCGGCAATCAGCCCCAGCATTTT.

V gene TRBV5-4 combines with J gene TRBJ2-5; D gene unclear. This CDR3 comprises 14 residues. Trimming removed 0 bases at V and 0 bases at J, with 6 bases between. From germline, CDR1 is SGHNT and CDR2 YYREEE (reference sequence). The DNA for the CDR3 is TGTGCCAGCAGCTTGGCCCGGGACCAAGAGACCCAGTACTTC. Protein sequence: CASSLARDQETQYF.

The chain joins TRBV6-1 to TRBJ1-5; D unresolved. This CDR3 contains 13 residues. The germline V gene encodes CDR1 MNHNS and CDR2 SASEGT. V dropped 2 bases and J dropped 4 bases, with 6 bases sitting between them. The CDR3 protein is CASSEMENQPQHF. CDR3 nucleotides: TGTGCCAGCAGTGAAATGGAAAATCAGCCCCAGCATTTT.

The CDR3: CASSLVMNTEAFF. Written as DNA, the CDR3 is TGTGCCAGCAGCTTAGTAATGAACACTGAAGCTTTCTTT. The chain uses TRBV7-8 and TRBJ1-1; D uncertain. The V end was cut by 1 base, the J end by 0 bases, with 3 bases between. The CDR3 consists of 13 residues. CDR1 and CDR2 (germline): SGHVS, FQNEAQ.

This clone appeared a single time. The CDR3 protein is CASSPRQGLNTEAFF. As DNA, the CDR3 is TGTGCCAGCAGCCCCCGACAGGGATTGAACACTGAAGCTTTCTTT. The V gene is TRBV9, the J gene TRBJ1-1, with 7 nucleotides matching TRBD1. The germline gives CDR1 SGDLS, CDR2 YYNGEE. V dropped 4 bases and J dropped 0; count of bases not matched to a gene: 6. The CDR3 loop spans 15 amino acids.

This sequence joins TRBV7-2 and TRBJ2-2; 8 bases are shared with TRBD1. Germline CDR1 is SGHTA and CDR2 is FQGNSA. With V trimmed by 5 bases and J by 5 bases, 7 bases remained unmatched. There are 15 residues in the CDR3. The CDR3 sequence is CASSARTGSTGELFF. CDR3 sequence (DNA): TGTGCCAGCAGCGCCCGGACAGGGAGTACCGGGGAGCTGTTTTTT.

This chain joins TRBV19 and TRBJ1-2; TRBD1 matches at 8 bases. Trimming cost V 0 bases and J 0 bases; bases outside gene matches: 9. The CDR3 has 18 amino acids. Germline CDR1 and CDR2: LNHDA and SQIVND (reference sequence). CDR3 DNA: TGTGCCAGTAGTATAGAACAGGCAGGGACAGGAGCTAACTATGGCTACACCTTC. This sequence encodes CASSIEQAGTGANYGYTF.

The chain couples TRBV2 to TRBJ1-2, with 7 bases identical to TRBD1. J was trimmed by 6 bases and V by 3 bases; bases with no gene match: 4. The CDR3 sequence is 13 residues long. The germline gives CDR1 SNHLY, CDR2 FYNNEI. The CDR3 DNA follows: TGTGCCAGCAGTGACGAGGGGGCGGATGGCTACACCTTC. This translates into CASSDEGADGYTF.

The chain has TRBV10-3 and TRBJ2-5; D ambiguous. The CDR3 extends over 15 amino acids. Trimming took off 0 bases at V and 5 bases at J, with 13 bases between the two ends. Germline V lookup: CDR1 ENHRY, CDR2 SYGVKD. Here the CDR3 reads CAISESGRVRETQYF. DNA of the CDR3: TGTGCCATCAGTGAGTCGGGTCGGGTTAGGGAGACCCAGTACTTC.

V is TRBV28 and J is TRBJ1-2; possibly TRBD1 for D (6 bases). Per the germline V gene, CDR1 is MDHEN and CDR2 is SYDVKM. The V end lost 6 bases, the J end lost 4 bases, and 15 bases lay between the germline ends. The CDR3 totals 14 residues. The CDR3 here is CASSLPEGVYGYTF. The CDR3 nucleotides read TGTGCCAGCAGCCTGCCCGAGGGGGTCTATGGCTACACCTTC.

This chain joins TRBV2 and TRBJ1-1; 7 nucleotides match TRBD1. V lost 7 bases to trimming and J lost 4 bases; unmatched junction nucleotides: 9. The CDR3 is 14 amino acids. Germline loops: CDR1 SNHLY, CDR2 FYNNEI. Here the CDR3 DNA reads TGTGCCAGCACCTTGACAGGGCCCCCCACTGAAGCTTTCTTT. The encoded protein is CASTLTGPPTEAFF.

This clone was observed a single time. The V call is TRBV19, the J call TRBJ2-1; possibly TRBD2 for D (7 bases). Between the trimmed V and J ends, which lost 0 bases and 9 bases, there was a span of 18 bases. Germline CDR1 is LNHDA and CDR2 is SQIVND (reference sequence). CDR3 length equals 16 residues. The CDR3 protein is CASSIDPAGAYLEQFF. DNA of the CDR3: TGTGCCAGTAGTATAGATCCGGCGGGGGCATACCTTGAGCAGTTCTTC. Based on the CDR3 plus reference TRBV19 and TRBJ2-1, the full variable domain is DGGITQSPKYLFRKEGQNVTLSCEQNLNHDAMYWYRQDPGQGLRLIYYSQIVNDFQKGDIAEGYSVSREKKESFPLTVTSAQKNPTAFYLCASSIDPAGAYLEQFFGPGTRLTVL.